This T cell receptor (beta chain) emerged from a study of siplizumab effects on memory and regulatory T cells. Overall study results and limits: Naive T cells looked more diverse than memory cells, and they looked like major contributors to the alloresponse.

The V and J ends lost 5 bases and 3 bases, in that order; junction bases with no gene match: 3. This CDR3 has 14 residues. Per the germline V gene, CDR1 is SGHTA and CDR2 is FQGNSA. Each sample had around 9.1 x 10^4 TCR templates assayed. Produced via immunoSEQ multiplex PCR; TCRdb's table is partial and in-frame only. The table records about 55,000 clones, about 97% of them present only once. Unstimulated naive, memory, effector memory and TEMRA subsets from a few donor pairs underwent sequencing. Points on this clone: Antigen: not known.

The sequenced sample was naive CD4+ T cells sorted from blood. The chain couples TRBV7-2 to TRBJ2-2; 7 nucleotides match TRBD1. This receptor was taken from a human donor in good health. The DNA for the CDR3 is TGTGCCAGCAGCCGGACAGGACACACCGGGGAGCTGTTTTTT. This translates into CASSRTGHTGELFF.